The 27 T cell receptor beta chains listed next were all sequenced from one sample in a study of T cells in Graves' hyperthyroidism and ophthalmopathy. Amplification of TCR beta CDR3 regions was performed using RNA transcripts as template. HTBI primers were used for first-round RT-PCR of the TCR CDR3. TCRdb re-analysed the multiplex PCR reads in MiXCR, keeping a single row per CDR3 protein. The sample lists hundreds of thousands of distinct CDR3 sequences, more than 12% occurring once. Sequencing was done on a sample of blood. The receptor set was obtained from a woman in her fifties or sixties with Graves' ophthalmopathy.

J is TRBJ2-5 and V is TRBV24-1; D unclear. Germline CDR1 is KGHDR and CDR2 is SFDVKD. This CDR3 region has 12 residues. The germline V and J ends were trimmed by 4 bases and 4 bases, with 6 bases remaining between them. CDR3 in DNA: TGTGCCACCAGTGACGGAGTAGAGACCCAGTACTTC. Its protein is CATSDGVETQYF.

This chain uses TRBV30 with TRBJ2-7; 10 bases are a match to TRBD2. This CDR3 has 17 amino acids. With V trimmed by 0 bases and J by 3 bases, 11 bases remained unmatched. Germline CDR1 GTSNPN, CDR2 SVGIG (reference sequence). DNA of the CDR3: TGTGCCTGGAGTGTATTTTGGACTAGCGGATCGAACTACGAGCAGTACTTC. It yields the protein CAWSVFWTSGSNYEQYF. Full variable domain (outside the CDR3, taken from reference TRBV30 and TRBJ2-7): SQTIHQWPATLVQPVGSPLSLECTVEGTSNPNLYWYRQAAGRGLQLLFYSVGIGQISSEVPQNLSASRPQDRQFILSSKKLLLSDSGFYLCAWSVFWTSGSNYEQYFGPGTRLTVT.

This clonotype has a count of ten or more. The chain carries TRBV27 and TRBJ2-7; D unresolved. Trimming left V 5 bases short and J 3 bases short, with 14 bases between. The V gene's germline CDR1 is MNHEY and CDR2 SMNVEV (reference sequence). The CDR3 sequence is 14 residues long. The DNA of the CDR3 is TGTGCCAGCAGTCGCGAACCGGGCCACTACGAGCAGTACTTC. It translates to CASSREPGHYEQYF.

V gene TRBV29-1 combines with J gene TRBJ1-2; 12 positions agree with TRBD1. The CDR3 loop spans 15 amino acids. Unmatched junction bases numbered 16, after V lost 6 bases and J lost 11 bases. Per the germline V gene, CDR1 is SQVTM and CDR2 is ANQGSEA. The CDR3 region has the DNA TGCAGCGTCGCTGCCGGGACAGGGGGCGCGGTGGGGTACACCTTC. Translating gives CSVAAGTGGAVGYTF.

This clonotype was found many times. The DNA of the CDR3 is TGTGCCAGCAGTTCCTGGACTAGCGGGAGCGGGGAGACCCAGTACTTC. Residues: CASSSWTSGSGETQYF. The V gene is TRBV28, the J gene TRBJ2-5; 13 nucleotides agree with TRBD2. Germline V gene sequence: CDR1 MDHEN, CDR2 SYDVKM. The V segment lost 4 bases and the J segment 5 bases; nucleotides outside the gene matches: 7. This CDR3 contains 16 residues.

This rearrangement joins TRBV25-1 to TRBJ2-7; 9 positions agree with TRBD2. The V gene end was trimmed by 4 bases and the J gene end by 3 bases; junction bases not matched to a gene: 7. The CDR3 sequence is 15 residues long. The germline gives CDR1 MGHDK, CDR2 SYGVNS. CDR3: CASSGGTSTYYEQYF. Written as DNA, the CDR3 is TGTGCCAGCAGTGGAGGGACTAGCACCTACTACGAGCAGTACTTC.

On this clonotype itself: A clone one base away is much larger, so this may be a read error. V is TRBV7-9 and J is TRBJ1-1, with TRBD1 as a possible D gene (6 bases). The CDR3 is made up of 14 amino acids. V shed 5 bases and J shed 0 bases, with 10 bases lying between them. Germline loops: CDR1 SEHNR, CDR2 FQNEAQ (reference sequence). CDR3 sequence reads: CASSNRAMNTEAFF. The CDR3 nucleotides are TGTGCCAGCAGCAACAGGGCAATGAACACTGAAGCTTTCTTT. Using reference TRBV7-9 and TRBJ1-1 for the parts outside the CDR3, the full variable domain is DTGVSQNPRHKITKRGQNVTFRCDPISEHNRLYWYRQTLGQGPEFLTYFQNEAQLEKSRLLSDRFSAERPKGSFSTLEIQRTEQGDSAMYLCASSNRAMNTEAFFGQGTRLTVV.

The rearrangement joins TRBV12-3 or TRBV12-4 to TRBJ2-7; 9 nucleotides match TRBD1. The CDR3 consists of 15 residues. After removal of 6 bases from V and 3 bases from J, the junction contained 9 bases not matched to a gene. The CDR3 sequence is CASSSRQGGDYEQYF. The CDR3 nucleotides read TGTGCCAGCAGCTCGCGACAGGGGGGGGACTACGAGCAGTACTTC.

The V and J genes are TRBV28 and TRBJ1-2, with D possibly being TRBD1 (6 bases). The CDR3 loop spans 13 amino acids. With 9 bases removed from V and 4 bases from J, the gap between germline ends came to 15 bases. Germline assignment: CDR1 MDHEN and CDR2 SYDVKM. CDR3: CASTTGTLYGYTF. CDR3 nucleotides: TGTGCCAGTACAACAGGGACTCTCTATGGCTACACCTTC.

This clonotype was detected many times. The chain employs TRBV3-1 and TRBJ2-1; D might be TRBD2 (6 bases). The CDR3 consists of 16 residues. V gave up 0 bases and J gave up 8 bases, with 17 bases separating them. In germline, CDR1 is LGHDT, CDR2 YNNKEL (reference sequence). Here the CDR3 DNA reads TGTGCCAGCAGCCAAGATCGGAGGGGCCTTAATTATGAGCAGTTCTTC. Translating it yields CASSQDRRGLNYEQFF.

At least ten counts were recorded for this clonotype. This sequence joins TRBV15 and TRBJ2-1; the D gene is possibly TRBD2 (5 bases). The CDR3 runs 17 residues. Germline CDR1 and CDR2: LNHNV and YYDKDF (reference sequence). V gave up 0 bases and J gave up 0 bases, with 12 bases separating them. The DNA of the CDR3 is TGTGCCACCAGCAGAGATCTACAAGGGAGCTCCTACAATGAGCAGTTCTTC. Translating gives CATSRDLQGSSYNEQFF.

CDR3: CAWSAGTDLYEQYF. The CDR3 DNA follows: TGTGCCTGGAGCGCTGGGACGGATCTATACGAGCAGTACTTC. J is TRBJ2-7 and V is TRBV30; either TRBD1 or TRBD2 may supply D (5 bases each). Deletions cut 3 bases from V and 4 bases from J, with 16 bases between. CDR3 length: 14 amino acids. Per germline, CDR1 GTSNPN and CDR2 SVGIG (reference sequence).

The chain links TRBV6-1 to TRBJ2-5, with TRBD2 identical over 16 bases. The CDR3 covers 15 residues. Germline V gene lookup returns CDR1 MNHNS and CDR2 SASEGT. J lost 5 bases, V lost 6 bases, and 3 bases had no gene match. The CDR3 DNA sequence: TGTGCCAGCAGGGGGGGACTAGCGGGGGGGGAGACCCAGTACTTC. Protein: CASRGGLAGGETQYF.

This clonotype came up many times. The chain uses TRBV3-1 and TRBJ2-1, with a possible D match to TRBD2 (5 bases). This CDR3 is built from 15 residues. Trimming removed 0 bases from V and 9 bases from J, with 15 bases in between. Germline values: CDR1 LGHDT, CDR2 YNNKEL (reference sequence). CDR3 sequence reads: CASSQDRRRAVEQFF. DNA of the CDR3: TGTGCCAGCAGCCAAGATCGGAGGCGGGCGGTTGAGCAGTTCTTC.

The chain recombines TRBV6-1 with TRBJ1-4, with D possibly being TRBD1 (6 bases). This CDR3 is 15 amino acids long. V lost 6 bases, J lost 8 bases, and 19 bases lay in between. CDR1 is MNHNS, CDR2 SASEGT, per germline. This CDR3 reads CASSYRARKGEKLFF. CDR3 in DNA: TGTGCCAGCAGCTACAGGGCGCGCAAGGGGGAAAAACTGTTTTTT.

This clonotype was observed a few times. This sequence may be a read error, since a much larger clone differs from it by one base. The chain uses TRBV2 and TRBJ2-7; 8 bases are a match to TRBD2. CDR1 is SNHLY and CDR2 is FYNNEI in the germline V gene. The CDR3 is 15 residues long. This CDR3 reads CAGRETSAGTYEQYF. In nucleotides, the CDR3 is TGTGCCGGCAGAGAGACTAGCGCGGGTACCTACGAGCAGTACTTC.

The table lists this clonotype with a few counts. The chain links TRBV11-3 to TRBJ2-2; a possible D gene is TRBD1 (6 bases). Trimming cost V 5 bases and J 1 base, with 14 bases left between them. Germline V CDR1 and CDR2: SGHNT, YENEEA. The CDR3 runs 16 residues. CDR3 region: CASSPHRAGNTGELFF. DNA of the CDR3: TGTGCCAGCAGCCCTCACAGGGCAGGGAACACCGGGGAGCTGTTTTTT.

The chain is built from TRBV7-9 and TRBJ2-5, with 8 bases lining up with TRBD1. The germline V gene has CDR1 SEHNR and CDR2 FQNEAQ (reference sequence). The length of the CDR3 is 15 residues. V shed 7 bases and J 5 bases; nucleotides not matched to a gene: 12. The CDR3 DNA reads TGTGCCAGCACCCCAAGGACAGGGTTATCCGAGACCCAGTACTTC. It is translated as CASTPRTGLSETQYF.

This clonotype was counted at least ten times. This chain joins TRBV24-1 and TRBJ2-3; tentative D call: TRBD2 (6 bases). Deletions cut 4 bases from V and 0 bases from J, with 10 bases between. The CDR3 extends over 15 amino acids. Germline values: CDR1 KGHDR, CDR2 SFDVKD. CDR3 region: CATSDGTSSTDTQYF. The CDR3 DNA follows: TGTGCCACCAGTGACGGGACTTCTAGCACAGATACGCAGTATTTT.

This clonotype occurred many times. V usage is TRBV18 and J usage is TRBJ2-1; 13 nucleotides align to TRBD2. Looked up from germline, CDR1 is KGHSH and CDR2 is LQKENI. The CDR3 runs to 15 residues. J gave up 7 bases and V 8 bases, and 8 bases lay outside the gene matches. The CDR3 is CASPRTSGRRNEQFF. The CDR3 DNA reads TGTGCCAGCCCACGGACTAGCGGGAGACGAAATGAGCAGTTCTTC. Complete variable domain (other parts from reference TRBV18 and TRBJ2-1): NAGVMQNPRHLVRRRGQEARLRCSPMKGHSHVYWYRQLPEEGLKFMVYLQKENIIDESGMPKERFSAEFPKEGPSILRIQQVVRGDSAAYFCASPRTSGRRNEQFFGPGTRLTVL.

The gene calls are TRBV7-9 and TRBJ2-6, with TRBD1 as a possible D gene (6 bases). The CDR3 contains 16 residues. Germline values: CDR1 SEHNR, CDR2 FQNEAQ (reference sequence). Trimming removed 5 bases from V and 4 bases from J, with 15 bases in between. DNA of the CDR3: TGTGCCAGCAGCCAGGGGAAGGGGCTCGGGGCCAACGTCCTGACTTTC. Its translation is CASSQGKGLGANVLTF.

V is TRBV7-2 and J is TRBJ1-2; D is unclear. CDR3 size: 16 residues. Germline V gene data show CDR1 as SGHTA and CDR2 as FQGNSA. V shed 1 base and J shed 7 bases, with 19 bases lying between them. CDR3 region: CASSLGYGSGSGGYTF. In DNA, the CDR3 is TGTGCCAGCAGCTTAGGGTATGGTTCCGGGTCTGGTGGCTACACCTTC.

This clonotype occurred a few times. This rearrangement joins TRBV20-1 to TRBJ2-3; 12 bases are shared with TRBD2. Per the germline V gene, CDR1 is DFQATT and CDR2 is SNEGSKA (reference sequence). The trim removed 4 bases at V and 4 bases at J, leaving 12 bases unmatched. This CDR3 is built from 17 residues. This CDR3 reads CSATARLAGVRADTQYF. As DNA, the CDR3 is TGCAGTGCTACCGCCCGACTAGCGGGAGTACGGGCAGATACGCAGTATTTT.

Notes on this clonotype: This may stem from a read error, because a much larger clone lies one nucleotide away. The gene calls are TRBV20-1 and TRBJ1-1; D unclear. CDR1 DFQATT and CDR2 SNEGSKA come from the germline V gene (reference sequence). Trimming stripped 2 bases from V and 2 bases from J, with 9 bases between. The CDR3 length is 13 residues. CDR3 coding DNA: TGCAGTGCTAGACCGACAATTAACACTGAAGCTTTCTTT. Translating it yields CSARPTINTEAFF.

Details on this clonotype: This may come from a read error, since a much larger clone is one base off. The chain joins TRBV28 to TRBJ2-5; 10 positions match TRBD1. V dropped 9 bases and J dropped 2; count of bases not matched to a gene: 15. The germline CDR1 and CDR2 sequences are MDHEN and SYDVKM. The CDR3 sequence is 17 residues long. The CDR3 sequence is CARVPDRGLPGQETQYF. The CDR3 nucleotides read TGTGCCAGAGTACCAGACAGGGGGCTGCCCGGGCAAGAGACCCAGTACTTC.

This CDR3 is CSARGSDSTDTQYF. DNA for the CDR3: TGCAGTGCACGCGGGAGCGATAGCACAGATACGCAGTATTTT. The chain couples TRBV20-1 to TRBJ2-3, with TRBD2 matching 7 bases. The CDR3 is made up of 14 amino acids. The V segment lost 6 bases and the J segment 0 bases; nucleotides outside the gene matches: 6. CDR1 is DFQATT and CDR2 is SNEGSKA in the germline V gene (reference sequence).

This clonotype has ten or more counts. The CDR3 region is CASSTPTGGYTF. The CDR3, as DNA: TGTGCCAGCAGTACCCCGACAGGAGGCTACACCTTC. The V call is TRBV28, the J call TRBJ1-2; D is possibly TRBD1 (6 bases). Trimming removed 5 bases at V and 8 bases at J, with 12 bases between. The CDR3 consists of 12 residues. Looked up from germline, CDR1 is MDHEN and CDR2 is SYDVKM.